Following are 5 T cell receptor beta chains from one sample sequenced in a study of blood T cell repertoires in COVID-19. The assay was immunoSEQ multiplex PCR, and TCRdb's table has in-frame clones only and misses some. The data show some 100,000 clones, less than 90% seen once. Material for sequencing was peripheral blood. The receptors shown here come from a man between 65 and 85 years old who had recovered from COVID-19.

The chain combines TRBV6-6 with TRBJ1-5; D remains ambiguous. The V and J ends lost 6 bases and 0 bases respectively, with 9 bases between them. There are 14 residues in the CDR3. CDR1 MNHNY and CDR2 SVGAGI come from the germline V gene (reference sequence). The CDR3 DNA reads TGTGCCAGCAGGGGCAGCTATAGCAATCAGCCCCAGCATTTT. Protein sequence: CASRGSYSNQPQHF.

The J gene is TRBJ2-7, the V gene TRBV11-1; 12 bases are shared with TRBD2. The J segment lost 2 bases and the V segment lost 3 bases, leaving 5 bases of the junction unmatched. The CDR3 spans 16 residues. Per germline, CDR1 SGHAT and CDR2 FQDESV (reference sequence). The CDR3 protein is CASSLTSGSTTYEQYF. The CDR3 coding sequence is TGTGCCAGCAGCTTGACTAGCGGGAGTACTACCTACGAGCAGTACTTC.

V is TRBV7-3 and J is TRBJ1-6, with D possibly being TRBD1 (6 bases). Germline CDR1 reads SGHTA; CDR2 reads FQGTGA. V was shortened by 5 bases and J by 10 bases, with 15 bases between the two germline ends. The CDR3 runs 14 residues. The CDR3 region has the DNA TGTGCCAGCAGCCTACAGGGAGCGGGGTCACCCCTCCACTTT. Translated: CASSLQGAGSPLHF.

The chain joins TRBV7-2 to TRBJ1-2; TRBD1 might be the D (5 bases). V gave up 1 base and J gave up 8 bases, with 14 bases separating them. Per the germline V gene, CDR1 is SGHTA and CDR2 is FQGNSA. This CDR3 has 14 residues. In DNA form, the CDR3 reads TGTGCCAGCAGCTTAGGTTTAGGGGTGTGGGGCTACACCTTC. This gives the protein CASSLGLGVWGYTF.

The J gene is TRBJ2-5, the V gene TRBV18; TRBD2 is a possible D gene (6 bases). V was cut by 5 bases and J by 9 bases, with 19 bases left in between. Germline CDR1 and CDR2: KGHSH and LQKENI. This CDR3 is 14 amino acids long. CDR3 amino acids: CASSKQRLGEAQYF. CDR3 nucleotide sequence: TGTGCCAGCTCAAAACAGAGACTTGGGGAGGCCCAGTACTTC. Drawing the rest from reference TRBV18 and TRBJ2-5, the complete variable domain is NAGVMQNPRHLVRRRGQEARLRCSPMKGHSHVYWYRQLPEEGLKFMVYLQKENIIDESGMPKERFSAEFPKEGPSILRIQQVVRGDSAAYFCASSKQRLGEAQYFGPGTRLLVL.